Shown below are 29 T cell receptor beta chains from a single sample sequenced in a study of CD8+CD57+ T cells in acquired aplastic anemia. It was genomic DNA that served as the template for profiling TCR beta VDJ and CDR3. TCRdb redid the calling of the reads with MiXCR, one entry per CDR3 protein. The top ten hold roughly 2.7% of the sample, which has 95,000 to 150,000 distinct CDR3 sequences, 40% seen once. Patients selected for sequencing had displayed CD8+CD57+ cell expansion by flow cytometry. Sequenced: sorted CD4+, CD8+, or CD8+CD57+ T cells (not recorded which) from PBMCs. Source of these receptors: a human donor with aplastic anemia.

The V call is TRBV29-1, the J call TRBJ1-3, with D uncertain. The length of the CDR3 is 12 residues. Germline assignment: CDR1 SQVTM and CDR2 ANQGSEA. V was shortened by 4 bases and J by 1 base, with 5 bases between the two germline ends. The CDR3 here is CSVAGSGNTIYF. The CDR3 DNA reads as TGCAGCGTTGCCGGGTCTGGAAACACCATATATTTT. Complete variable domain (other parts from reference TRBV29-1 and TRBJ1-3): SAVISQKPSRDICQRGTSLTIQCQVDSQVTMMFWYRQQPGQSLTLIATANQGSEATYESGFVIDKFPISRPNLTFSTLTVSNMSPEDSSIYLCSVAGSGNTIYFGEGSWLTVV.

This clonotype was counted ten times or more. V gene TRBV6-5 combines with J gene TRBJ2-7, with D unresolved. Germline V gene sequence: CDR1 MNHEY, CDR2 SVGAGI. There are 17 residues in the CDR3. V lost 0 bases and J 5 bases, leaving 20 bases between the germline ends. CDR3 in DNA: TGTGCCAGCAGTTACTCGAGATTGGACCACTTACCTGACGAGCAGTACGTC. Encoded protein: CASSYSRLDHLPDEQYV.

V is TRBV19 and J is TRBJ1-5; 9 nucleotides match TRBD1. Per the germline V gene, CDR1 is LNHDA and CDR2 is SQIVND (reference sequence). Unmatched junction bases numbered 4, after V lost 5 bases and J lost 5 bases. The CDR3 has 14 residues. This chain's CDR3 is CASSLWTGDQPQHF. As DNA, the CDR3 is TGTGCCAGTAGTCTCTGGACAGGGGATCAGCCCCAGCATTTT.

This clonotype was observed many times. V usage is TRBV9 and J usage is TRBJ1-1, with 7 bases fitting TRBD1. Germline V gives CDR1 SGDLS, CDR2 YYNGEE. With 4 bases clipped from V and 6 bases from J, the junction kept 15 bases outside the gene matches. This CDR3 spans 16 amino acids. The CDR3 here is CASSRRDSGLRAEAFF. CDR3 in DNA: TGTGCCAGCAGCCGTCGGGACAGCGGGCTGAGGGCTGAAGCTTTCTTT.

The chain couples TRBV2 to TRBJ1-1; the D gene is possibly TRBD1 (5 bases). V lost 6 bases to trimming and J lost 1 base, with 18 bases between them. The length of the CDR3 is 16 residues. Germline CDR1 SNHLY, CDR2 FYNNEI. The CDR3 nucleotides read TGTGCCAGCAGCATCGGGACTAGCGGGGGGAACACTGAAGCTTTCTTT. Translating it yields CASSIGTSGGNTEAFF.

The chain employs TRBV10-2 and TRBJ2-5; tentatively, D is TRBD2 (6 bases). Germline V gives CDR1 WSHSY, CDR2 SAAADI. V was pared by 9 bases and J by 5 bases, with 19 bases between. CDR3 length: 14 residues. CDR3 residues: CARVGGRARETQYF. The DNA of the CDR3 is TGCGCCAGAGTCGGGGGACGTGCTCGGGAGACCCAGTACTTC.

V and J are TRBV15 and TRBJ2-7; 8 bases align to TRBD1. The V gene end was trimmed by 3 bases and the J gene end by 4 bases; junction bases not matched to a gene: 5. The CDR3 covers 14 residues. Per germline, CDR1 LNHNV and CDR2 YYDKDF (reference sequence). The CDR3 region has the DNA TGTGCCACCAGCAGCGACAGGGACAGGTACGAGCAGTACTTC. Protein product: CATSSDRDRYEQYF.

The CDR3 DNA is TGCAGTGCAAACCACCGGGACAGCTTTCAAGAGACCCAGTACTTC. As protein: CSANHRDSFQETQYF. This rearrangement joins TRBV20-1 to TRBJ2-5; the match to TRBD1 covers 7 bases. J lost 2 bases, V lost 6 bases, and 12 bases had no gene match. The CDR3 covers 15 residues. CDR1 is DFQATT, CDR2 SNEGSKA, per germline (reference sequence).

This sequence joins TRBV25-1 and TRBJ1-1, with 10 bases lining up with TRBD1. There are 18 residues in the CDR3. Losses at the gene ends were 2 bases for V and 5 bases for J; bases not matched to a gene: 14. Germline CDR1 MGHDK, CDR2 SYGVNS. CDR3 protein: CASSESIGGTGAGTEAFF. CDR3 coding DNA: TGTGCCAGCAGTGAAAGTATCGGCGGGACAGGGGCGGGGACTGAAGCTTTCTTT.

This clonotype was seen at least ten times. This rearrangement joins TRBV5-6 to TRBJ1-4; 8 nucleotides align to TRBD1. Germline loops: CDR1 SGHDT, CDR2 YYEEEE. V trimming: 4 bases; J trimming: 7 bases; junction bases outside the gene matches: 3. This CDR3 spans 13 amino acids. The CDR3: CASSPGQAEKLFF. In DNA, the CDR3 is TGTGCCAGCAGCCCGGGACAGGCTGAAAAACTGTTTTTT. The full variable domain, rest sourced from reference TRBV5-6 and TRBJ1-4, is DAGVTQSPTHLIKTRGQQVTLRCSPKSGHDTVSWYQQALGQGPQFIFQYYEEEERQRGNFPDRFSGHQFPNYSSELNVNALLLGDSALYLCASSPGQAEKLFFGSGTQLSVL.

In its sample, this clonotype was seen a few times. The rearrangement uses TRBV3-1 and TRBJ2-1; D gene uncertain. Trimming stripped 0 bases from V and 2 bases from J, with 11 bases between. The germline gives CDR1 LGHDT, CDR2 YNNKEL (reference sequence). The CDR3 has 16 amino acids. The CDR3 reads CASSQDLAATYNEQFF. CDR3 nucleotide sequence: TGTGCCAGCAGCCAAGATTTGGCAGCCACCTACAATGAGCAGTTCTTC.

The J gene is TRBJ1-6, the V gene TRBV15, with D maybe TRBD1 (5 bases). From germline, CDR1 is LNHNV and CDR2 YYDKDF (reference sequence). Trimming left V 11 bases short and J 8 bases short, with 19 bases between. The CDR3 sequence is 14 residues long. The CDR3 nucleotides are TGTGCCGCCGCCGTGACAGAAAATCATTCACCCCTCCACTTT. It yields the protein CAAAVTENHSPLHF.

This clonotype was recorded at least ten times. The gene calls are TRBV7-9 and TRBJ2-2, with unresolved D. Trimming removed 5 bases at V and 4 bases at J, with 8 bases between. The CDR3 consists of 13 residues. Germline CDR1 and CDR2: SEHNR and FQNEAQ (reference sequence). The CDR3 loop reads CASSPTSTGELFF. CDR3 DNA: TGTGCCAGCAGCCCAACTTCCACCGGGGAGCTGTTTTTT.

This clonotype has ten or more counts. The V gene is TRBV19, the J gene TRBJ2-7; D unresolved. Trimming stripped 4 bases from V and 0 bases from J, with 7 bases between. The CDR3 spans 13 residues. The germline V gene has CDR1 LNHDA and CDR2 SQIVND (reference sequence). This chain's CDR3 is CASSKHSSYEQYF. CDR3 bases: TGTGCCAGTAGTAAGCACAGCTCCTACGAGCAGTACTTC.

The gene calls are TRBV11-1 and TRBJ2-3, with TRBD2 identical over 7 bases. The V gene's germline CDR1 is SGHAT and CDR2 FQDESV (reference sequence). V dropped 4 bases and J dropped 1; count of bases not matched to a gene: 5. There are 15 residues in the CDR3. The CDR3 bases are TGTGCCAGCAGCTCATACGCGGGGGGCACAGATACGCAGTATTTT. This encodes CASSSYAGGTDTQYF.

The chain employs TRBV7-3 and TRBJ2-7; 10 bases map to TRBD1. Unmatched junction bases numbered 9, after V lost 5 bases and J lost 2 bases. This CDR3 contains 16 residues. Germline loops: CDR1 SGHTA, CDR2 FQGTGA. The chain's CDR3 is CASSLLTGGSTYEQYF. The CDR3 bases are TGTGCCAGCAGCCTCCTGACAGGGGGCAGCACCTACGAGCAGTACTTC.

The CDR3 DNA is TGTGCCAGCAGTACTCGGGACAGGGAAGAAGCTTTCTTT. Its protein is CASSTRDREEAFF. The J gene is TRBJ1-1, the V gene TRBV2; TRBD1 agrees at 9 bases. J gave up 8 bases and V 5 bases, and 6 bases lay outside the gene matches. Germline CDR1 and CDR2: SNHLY and FYNNEI. The CDR3 runs to 13 residues.

This clonotype appeared many times. The chain couples TRBV20-1 to TRBJ1-5, with 7 bases matching TRBD1. This CDR3 is built from 14 residues. In germline, CDR1 is DFQATT, CDR2 SNEGSKA (reference sequence). Trimming cost V 6 bases and J 4 bases; bases outside gene matches: 9. The CDR3 here is CSAAPGTVNQPQHF. Here the CDR3 DNA reads TGCAGTGCAGCCCCGGGGACAGTTAATCAGCCCCAGCATTTT.

The table lists this clonotype with many counts. The rearrangement links TRBV4-2 to TRBJ1-6, with unresolved D. From germline, CDR1 is LGHNA and CDR2 YNFKEQ. Between the trimmed V and J ends, which lost 4 bases and 5 bases, there was a span of 9 bases. The length of the CDR3 is 14 residues. The CDR3 spells CASSLLGNNSPLHF. In DNA form, the CDR3 reads TGTGCCAGCAGCCTTCTCGGAAATAATTCACCCCTCCACTTT.

This clonotype was recorded at least ten times. The rearrangement joins TRBV20-1 to TRBJ1-1, with 11 bases fitting TRBD1. The V segment lost 3 bases and the J segment 1 base; nucleotides outside the gene matches: 7. Per germline, CDR1 DFQATT and CDR2 SNEGSKA (reference sequence). The CDR3 sequence is 16 residues long. CDR3 in DNA: TGCAGTGCTAGGTCGGACAGGGGGCTCAAGAACACTGAAGCTTTCTTT. This codes for CSARSDRGLKNTEAFF.

The chain joins TRBV7-9 to TRBJ2-7; D gene uncertain. This CDR3 comprises 17 residues. V lost 1 base and J 0 bases, leaving 16 bases between the germline ends. The germline CDR1 and CDR2 sequences are SEHNR and FQNEAQ (reference sequence). The CDR3 nucleotides are TGTGCCAGCAGCTTAGAGTCGGGTGGCAGGAGCTCCTACGAGCAGTACTTC. Translating it yields CASSLESGGRSSYEQYF. The complete variable domain, with remaining parts taken from reference TRBV7-9 and TRBJ2-7, reads DTGVSQNPRHKITKRGQNVTFRCDPISEHNRLYWYRQTLGQGPEFLTYFQNEAQLEKSRLLSDRFSAERPKGSFSTLEIQRTEQGDSAMYLCASSLESGGRSSYEQYFGPGTRLTVT.

This chain uses TRBV2 with TRBJ2-2, with a tentative D call TRBD1 (5 bases). CDR1 and CDR2 from the germline V gene are SNHLY and FYNNEI. There are 15 residues in the CDR3. The V gene lost 6 bases and the J gene lost 2 bases, with 13 bases spanning the gap. CDR3 sequence reads: CASRTGQVNTGELFF. In nucleotides, the CDR3 is TGTGCCAGCAGGACCGGACAAGTAAACACCGGGGAGCTGTTTTTT.

The rearrangement joins TRBV10-3 to TRBJ1-1, with D hard to call. Per the germline V gene, CDR1 is ENHRY and CDR2 is SYGVKD. The CDR3 is made up of 13 amino acids. V lost 4 bases to trimming and J lost 5 bases, with 11 bases between them. The CDR3 spells CAISVADGTEAFF. As DNA, the CDR3 is TGTGCCATCAGTGTCGCCGACGGGACTGAAGCTTTCTTT.

The table lists this clonotype with many counts. The rearrangement links TRBV12-3 or TRBV12-4 to TRBJ2-1; 8 bases agree with TRBD2. V was pared by 4 bases and J by 13 bases, with 9 bases of the junction left unmatched. This CDR3 has 13 amino acids. CDR3 in amino acids: CASSYQNGGAQFF. CDR3 nucleotides: TGTGCCAGCAGTTATCAGAACGGGGGGGCCCAGTTCTTC.

This clonotype was recorded at least ten times. The chain has TRBV3-1 and TRBJ2-7, with D tentatively TRBD1 (6 bases). Looked up from germline, CDR1 is LGHDT and CDR2 is YNNKEL (reference sequence). V shed 2 bases and J shed 6 bases, with 11 bases lying between them. The CDR3 length is 13 residues. In nucleotides, the CDR3 is TGTGCCAGCAGCCAAATGTTAGGGGGCGAGCAGTACGTC. Translation: CASSQMLGGEQYV.

The J gene is TRBJ1-1, the V gene TRBV10-3, with 7 bases identical to TRBD1. V lost 3 bases, J lost 1 base, and 2 bases stayed unmatched. The CDR3 extends over 14 amino acids. Germline lookup yields CDR1 ENHRY and CDR2 SYGVKD. This chain's CDR3 is CAISDRDRNTEAFF. CDR3 nucleotides: TGTGCCATCAGTGATAGGGACAGGAACACTGAAGCTTTCTTT.

The CDR3: CASSEPQGLSEKLFF. For the CDR3, the DNA is TGTGCCAGCAGTGAGCCGCAGGGGCTTTCGGAAAAACTGTTTTTT. The rearrangement links TRBV25-1 to TRBJ1-4; the D gene is possibly TRBD1 (6 bases). Per germline, CDR1 MGHDK and CDR2 SYGVNS. The CDR3 length is 15 residues. V shed 3 bases and J shed 8 bases, with 16 bases lying between them.

This clonotype was seen ten or more times. The chain combines TRBV11-2 with TRBJ2-3; the match to TRBD1 covers 7 bases. V gave up 3 bases and J gave up 3 bases; unmatched junction bases: 9. The germline V gene has CDR1 SGHAT and CDR2 FQNNGV. CDR3 length equals 16 residues. The CDR3 is CASSFTRGHGTDTQYF. The CDR3 DNA reads as TGTGCCAGCAGCTTCACGAGGGGGCATGGTACAGATACGCAGTATTTT.

This clonotype has ten or more counts. V gene TRBV5-1 combines with J gene TRBJ2-3, with D uncertain. Trimming removed 0 bases at V and 9 bases at J, with 14 bases between. From germline, CDR1 is SGHRS and CDR2 YFSETQ. The CDR3 contains 14 residues. The chain's CDR3 is CASSLVASSVTQYF. The CDR3 coding sequence is TGCGCCAGCAGCTTGGTGGCTTCTTCCGTCACGCAGTATTTT.